Below, 6 T cell receptor beta chains from the same sample are listed, as sequenced in a study of glioma-infiltrating T cells. TCR alpha and beta CDR3 regions were amplified from RNA using iRepertoire nested multiplex PCR. Using its own MiXCR run on the multiplex PCR reads, TCRdb lists one record per CDR3 protein. The table shows 300,000 to 400,000 distinct CDR3 sequences, with around 45% occurring only once. Sequencing was performed on glioma tissue, nonneoplastic brain tissue, or PBMCs (not recorded which). The receptors come from a human donor with low-grade glioma or glioblastoma, undergoing nonglioma brain surgery, or in good health (not recorded which).

Concerning this clonotype itself: A clone one base away is much larger, so this may be a read error. This chain uses TRBV6-1 with TRBJ1-5; no clear D gene. The CDR3 runs to 14 residues. Germline values: CDR1 MNHNS, CDR2 SASEGT. CDR3 sequence: CASSRDTSCQTQHF. The CDR3 coding sequence is TGTGCCAGCAGTAGAGACACCTCGTGTCAGACCCAGCATTTT.

The genes are TRBV27 and TRBJ2-2; a possible D gene is TRBD2 (5 bases). V lost 0 bases to trimming and J lost 3 bases, with 14 bases between them. Germline CDR1 reads MNHEY; CDR2 reads SMNVEV (reference sequence). This CDR3 is built from 17 residues. CDR3 protein: CASSLSVEPRDTGELFF. DNA of the CDR3: TGTGCCAGCAGTTTATCGGTGGAACCGAGGGACACCGGGGAGCTGTTTTTT.

Worth noting for this clonotype: A clone one base away is much larger, so this may be a read error. This chain joins TRBV28 and TRBJ2-7; TRBD2 might be the D (6 bases). Germline V gene data show CDR1 as MDHEN and CDR2 as SYDVKM. The CDR3 has 11 residues. V was pared by 11 bases and J by 7 bases, with 15 bases between. The CDR3, as DNA: TGTGCCGGCACCCCTGGGGGGGAGCAGTACTTC. Translation gives CAGTPGGEQYF.

In this sample, this clonotype turned up many times. This sequence joins TRBV6-2 or TRBV6-3 and TRBJ2-1; D might be TRBD1 or TRBD2, each matching 5 bases. This CDR3 has 15 residues. Trimming took 6 bases from V and 8 from J, leaving 20 bases between them. Germline V gene data show CDR1 as MNHEY and CDR2 as SVGEGT. CDR3 amino acids: CASSVLGDLTHEQFF. The CDR3 nucleotides read TGTGCCAGCAGCGTACTGGGGGACCTGACGCATGAGCAGTTCTTC.

Ten or more counts support this clonotype. The chain recombines TRBV6-2 or TRBV6-3 with TRBJ2-1, with 12 nucleotides matching TRBD2. V trimming: 1 base; J trimming: 9 bases; junction bases outside the gene matches: 4. CDR3 length: 15 amino acids. The germline V gene has CDR1 MNHEY and CDR2 SVGEGT. CDR3 nucleotide sequence: TGTGCCAGCAGTTACTGCCTAGCGGGAGGGTGTGAGCAGTTCTTC. Residues: CASSYCLAGGCEQFF.

This clonotype was found a few times. V gene TRBV12-5 combines with J gene TRBJ2-1; D remains ambiguous. V was cut by 0 bases and J by 1 base, with 13 bases left in between. CDR3 length equals 17 residues. Germline lookup yields CDR1 LGHNT and CDR2 FRNRAP. CDR3 amino acids: CASGLVRLGRSYNEQFF. The CDR3 DNA sequence: TGTGCTAGTGGTTTGGTACGGCTAGGAAGGTCCTACAATGAGCAGTTCTTC.